Listed below are T cell receptor beta chains from one sample, sequenced in a study of Graves' ophthalmopathy and Graves' hyperthyroidism. MiXCR was run by TCRdb on the multiplex PCR reads, yielding one entry per CDR3 protein. This sample yields approximately 480,000 distinct CDR3 sequences, of which about 15% are seen a single time; 8% to 10% belongs to the top ten. Sequenced: blood. Every receptor here comes from a woman aged 25 to 39 with Graves' ophthalmopathy. Both conserved end residues are part of each CDR3. D genes are given only for firm matches. For some rows the clone size is stated as once, few or many, or as a class when expanded; others skip it.

d_gene | j_gene | v_gene | abundance | CDR3aa | CDR3nt
TRBD1 | TRBJ1-5 | TRBV20-1 | many | CSAYPGQHQPQHF | TGCAGTGCTTATCCGGGACAGCATCAGCCCCAGCATTTT
- | TRBJ1-2 | TRBV7-2 | - | CASSLNGRPYGYTF | TGTGCCAGCAGCTTGAACGGCAGGCCATATGGCTACACCTTC
- | TRBJ2-5 | TRBV28 | many | CASSLRPGLLQETQYF | TGTGCCAGCAGTCTCCGACCGGGCCTACTACAAGAGACCCAGTACTTC
TRBD1 | TRBJ1-1 | TRBV15 | many | CATSYQGGGTEAFF | TGTGCCACCAGCTATCAGGGGGGAGGGACTGAAGCTTTCTTT
- | TRBJ1-1 | TRBV5-1 | many | CASSLVRGGSEAFF | TGCGCCAGCAGCTTAGTACGAGGGGGTTCTGAAGCTTTCTTT
TRBD1 | TRBJ2-7 | TRBV6-5 | many | CASSPRTGRYYEQYF | TGTGCCAGCAGTCCGAGGACAGGCCGTTACTACGAGCAGTACTTC
- | TRBJ1-3 | TRBV6-1 | many | CASSPGPGPGNTIYF | TGTGCCAGCAGCCCGGGACCGGGGCCTGGAAACACCATATATTTT
- | TRBJ1-5 | TRBV28 | many | CASSLPTTYSNQPQHF | TGTGCCAGCAGTTTACCCACTACCTATAGCAATCAGCCCCAGCATTTT
- | TRBJ2-5 | TRBV5-5 | many | CASSSSDGLGTQYF | TGTGCCAGCAGCTCCTCGGACGGACTGGGGACCCAGTACTTC
- | TRBJ2-2 | TRBV6-1 | few | CASSKGAANTGELFF | TGTGCCAGCAGTAAAGGGGCGGCGAACACCGGGGAGCTGTTTTTT
- | TRBJ1-2 | TRBV7-9 | many | CASSLSRGHYNYGYTF | TGTGCCAGCAGCTTATCGAGGGGACACTATAACTATGGCTACACCTTC
TRBD1 | TRBJ2-5 | TRBV6-1 | - | CASSEATGGFETQYF | TGTGCCAGCAGTGAAGCGACAGGGGGCTTCGAGACCCAGTACTTC
- | TRBJ1-1 | TRBV12-3/TRBV12-4 | many | CASRDAWNTEAFF | TGTGCCAGCAGAGACGCCTGGAACACTGAAGCTTTCTTT
- | TRBJ2-2 | TRBV30 | few | CAWGLGVTNTGELFF | TGTGCCTGGGGACTGGGAGTGACGAACACCGGGGAGCTGTTTTTT
- | TRBJ2-3 | TRBV6-1 | - | CASSEEVDTQYF | TGTGCCAGCAGTGAAGAGGTAGATACGCAGTATTTT
- | TRBJ1-1 | TRBV28 | - | CASSLHPGARTEAFF | TGTGCCAGCAGTTTACATCCAGGGGCGAGGACTGAAGCTTTCTTT
- | TRBJ1-2 | TRBV30 | many | CAWSGDAGMGYTF | TGTGCCTGGAGTGGGGATGCCGGGATGGGCTACACCTTC
TRBD1 | TRBJ1-1 | TRBV6-5 | many | CASSSRTGSKYTEAFF | TGTGCCAGCAGTTCTAGGACAGGGTCGAAGTACACTGAAGCTTTCTTT
- | TRBJ1-5 | TRBV10-3 | many | CAITPGLGQPQHF | TGTGCCATCACCCCGGGGTTGGGGCAGCCCCAGCATTTT
TRBD2 | TRBJ2-5 | TRBV7-2 | many | CASSLGSSGAQETQYF | TGTGCCAGCAGCTTAGGGTCTAGCGGGGCGCAAGAGACCCAGTACTTC
TRBD2 | TRBJ2-3 | TRBV6-1 | few | CASRLAGVADTQYF | TGTGCCAGCCGCCTGGCGGGAGTCGCAGATACGCAGTATTTT
- | TRBJ2-2 | TRBV6-2/TRBV6-3 | - | CASSWLPLNTGDLFF | TGTGCCAGCAGTTGGCTACCCCTAAACACCGGGGATCTGTTTTTT
- | TRBJ2-7 | TRBV3-1 | - | CASSHPRGHLYEQYF | TGTGCCAGCAGCCATCCCCGTGGGCACCTCTACGAGCAGTACTTC
- | TRBJ2-2 | TRBV20-1 | many | CSAGGSNTGELFF | TGCAGTGCTGGGGGGTCAAACACCGGGGAGCTGTTTTTT
- | TRBJ1-3 | TRBV12-5 | - | CASGWGRNSGNTIYF | TGTGCTAGTGGTTGGGGCAGAAACTCTGGAAACACCATATATTTT
TRBD1 | TRBJ2-5 | TRBV7-9 | many | CASTRTGGQYQETQYF | TGTGCCAGCACCCGGACAGGGGGACAGTACCAAGAGACCCAGTACTTC
- | TRBJ1-2 | TRBV19 | - | CASRPLATAGYTF | TGTGCCAGTAGACCCCTCGCAACAGCTGGCTACACCTTC
- | TRBJ1-1 | TRBV28 | many | CALRRGQYTEAFF | TGTGCGCTCAGGCGGGGGCAGTACACTGAAGCTTTCTTT
TRBD1 | TRBJ2-2 | TRBV6-1 | many | CASTSGTGLVTGELFF | TGTGCCAGCACCTCTGGGACAGGGCTAGTCACCGGGGAGCTGTTTTTT
- | TRBJ1-6 | TRBV11-2 | many | CASLRTSNSPLHF | TGTGCCAGCTTACGGACTTCTAATTCACCCCTCCACTTT
TRBD2 | TRBJ2-5 | TRBV7-2 | many | CASSYGLAYQETQYF | TGTGCCAGCAGCTATGGACTAGCGTACCAAGAGACCCAGTACTTC
- | TRBJ2-7 | TRBV28 | many | CASSFSGDHRYEQYF | TGTGCCAGCAGTTTTTCCGGGGATCATAGGTACGAGCAGTACTTC
- | TRBJ1-2 | TRBV6-1 | - | CASSRTASLVNYGYTF | TGTGCCAGCAGTCGGACAGCGAGTCTAGTTAACTATGGCTACACCTTC
- | TRBJ1-6 | TRBV14 | - | CASSQGAGPGNSPLHF | TGTGCCAGCAGCCAAGGTGCAGGCCCTGGTAATTCACCCCTCCACTTT
TRBD1 | TRBJ2-7 | TRBV6-2/TRBV6-3 | many | CASTTDRGGLEQYF | TGTGCCAGCACCACCGACAGGGGAGGCCTCGAGCAGTACTTC
TRBD2 | TRBJ2-1 | TRBV28 | few | CASTPALAGGPEQFF | TGTGCCAGCACCCCTGCTCTAGCGGGAGGCCCTGAGCAGTTCTTC
- | TRBJ1-5 | TRBV12-3/TRBV12-4 | few | CASSLLRGLGNQPQHF | TGTGCCAGCAGTCTTCTGAGGGGACTAGGGAATCAGCCCCAGCATTTT
TRBD1 | TRBJ2-7 | TRBV13 | few | CASSNPGQAEYEQYF | TGTGCCAGCAGCAATCCGGGACAGGCTGAGTACGAGCAGTACTTC
- | TRBJ2-5 | TRBV29-1 | many | CSVEGDQEETQYF | TGCAGCGTTGAAGGGGACCAGGAGGAGACCCAGTACTTC
- | TRBJ1-6 | TRBV27 | - | CASSLPGSSPLHF | TGTGCCAGCAGTCTTCCAGGGAGTTCACCCCTCCACTTT
- | TRBJ2-7 | TRBV5-1 | - | CASSSDSTPYEQYF | TGCGCCAGCAGCTCAGACAGTACCCCCTACGAGCAGTACTTC
- | TRBJ2-4 | TRBV20-1 | many | CSAQGQVIKNIKYF | TGCAGTGCCCAGGGACAAGTGATAAAAAACATTAAGTACTTC
- | TRBJ2-5 | TRBV27 | many | CASSLSRKQETQYF | TGTGCCAGCAGTTTATCGCGGAAGCAAGAGACCCAGTACTTC
- | TRBJ2-7 | TRBV19 | many | CASSIASTDYEQYF | TGTGCCAGTAGTATAGCCTCCACAGACTACGAGCAGTACTTC
- | TRBJ2-5 | TRBV7-9 | - | CASRAKVTRLAETQYF | TGTGCCAGCAGAGCTAAGGTTACAAGGCTCGCAGAGACCCAGTACTTC
- | TRBJ1-3 | TRBV6-1 | many | CASSPGPNTIYF | TGTGCCAGCAGCCCTGGACCCAACACCATATATTTT
- | TRBJ1-1 | TRBV6-1 | many | CASRRQVTFLNTEAFF | TGTGCCAGCAGGAGACAGGTCACCTTCCTGAACACTGAAGCTTTCTTT
- | TRBJ2-5 | TRBV13 | few | CASSLGQGADPQETQYF | TGTGCCAGCAGCTTAGGCCAAGGGGCCGACCCTCAAGAGACCCAGTACTTC
TRBD1 | TRBJ1-5 | TRBV6-1 | many | CASTRDRPQPQHF | TGTGCCAGCACTCGGGACAGGCCTCAGCCCCAGCATTTT
TRBD1 | TRBJ1-2 | TRBV18 | many | CASSPGTGVTYGYTF | TGTGCCAGCTCACCTGGGACAGGTGTGACCTATGGCTACACCTTC